This T cell receptor beta chain was captured by sequencing in a study of blood T cell repertoires in COVID-19. Measured with immunoSEQ multiplex PCR; TCRdb has only the in-frame clones, and not every one. This table holds some 200,000 clones, roughly 90% found once. The sequence derives from a middle-aged woman with acute COVID-19. The sequenced sample consisted of PBMCs or T cells enriched from blood (not recorded which).

The CDR3 is CASGNPGTASYEQYF. CDR3 DNA: TGTGCCAGTGGTAACCCCGGGACAGCGTCCTACGAGCAGTACTTC. The chain combines TRBV19 with TRBJ2-7, with TRBD1 matching 7 bases. Germline lookup yields CDR1 LNHDA and CDR2 SQIVND (reference sequence). The length of the CDR3 is 15 residues. Trimming removed 8 bases from V and 1 base from J; junction bases left unmatched: 11.